These 27 T cell receptor beta chains were sequenced from one sample in a study of cytomegalovirus exposure and HLA in healthy donors. 60 Vbeta and 13 Jbeta primers were used in PCR. The protocol was immunoSEQ multiplex PCR, while the TCRdb copy is restricted to in-frame clones and leaves out a portion. The sample has 100,000 to 150,000 clones; about 15% are singletons. The sequencing sample was made of PBMCs. The receptors derive from a female donor in good health and CMV-seropositive.

The chain couples TRBV23-1 to TRBJ2-7, with D possibly matching TRBD1 (6 bases). TRBV23-1 is designated an ORF whose function remains uncertain. V lost 0 bases to trimming and J lost 3 bases, with 24 bases between them. This CDR3 comprises 19 residues. The CDR3 DNA sequence: TGCGCCAGCAGTCAATCTCGGTCCCTCAGGGGCCCGTCTCTCTACGAGCAGTACTTC. Translated, it gives CASSQSRSLRGPSLYEQYF.

DNA for the CDR3: TGTGCCAGCAGCCAAGGCCTAGCGGGGGGGGCGGAGACCCAGTACTTC. Translating gives CASSQGLAGGAETQYF. The V gene is TRBV4-2, the J gene TRBJ2-5; 12 bases agree with TRBD2. This CDR3 is 16 amino acids long. After removal of 1 base from V and 5 bases from J, the junction contained 5 bases not matched to a gene. Germline lookup yields CDR1 LGHNA and CDR2 YNFKEQ.

This clone was found once. V is TRBV6-6 and J is TRBJ2-2; D might be TRBD2 (5 bases). The germline gives CDR1 MNHNY, CDR2 SVGAGI (reference sequence). V lost 8 bases and J 5 bases, leaving 15 bases between the germline ends. The CDR3 has 14 amino acids. The CDR3 bases are TGTGCCAGCTCCGGGATGGGTCGGACCGGGGAGCTGTTTTTT. It specifies CASSGMGRTGELFF.

This chain uses TRBV19 with TRBJ2-1; D is undetermined. Germline V gene sequence: CDR1 LNHDA, CDR2 SQIVND (reference sequence). The CDR3 spans 16 residues. Trimming took 5 bases from V and 4 from J, leaving 18 bases between them. DNA of the CDR3: TGTGCCAGTAGTCGATCGAGCGTTAGGAATTACAATGAGCAGTTCTTC. Translated, it gives CASSRSSVRNYNEQFF.

This clone occurred a few times. The chain combines TRBV7-8 with TRBJ1-1; unclear D gene. CDR3 size: 13 residues. Trimming removed 5 bases from V and 5 bases from J, with 12 bases in between. Germline assignment: CDR1 SGHVS and CDR2 FQNEAQ. CDR3 in amino acids: CASSLGAMTEAFF. DNA for the CDR3: TGTGCCAGCAGCCTCGGAGCTATGACTGAAGCTTTCTTT.

The chain links TRBV1 to TRBJ2-7; the table's TRBD2 call for D was not verified on the DNA. TRBV1 counts as a pseudogene. The CDR3 extends over 16 amino acids. In DNA, the CDR3 is TGCACCAGCAGCCAAGAGGGGCGGGAAAGAAGGGACGAGCAGTACTTC. Translating gives CTSSQEGRERRDEQYF.

The chain is built from TRBV7-9 and TRBJ2-5; possibly TRBD1 for D (6 bases). The ends were cut back, 5 bases at V and 0 bases at J, with 13 bases in the middle. CDR3 size: 15 residues. The germline CDR1 and CDR2 sequences are SEHNR and FQNEAQ (reference sequence). CDR3 protein: CASSIGQYDQETQYF. The CDR3 DNA sequence: TGTGCCAGCAGCATTGGACAGTATGACCAAGAGACCCAGTACTTC.

The chain recombines TRBV2 with TRBJ1-1; D unclear. CDR3 size: 13 residues. V was pared by 4 bases and J by 3 bases, with 9 bases between. The V gene's germline CDR1 is SNHLY and CDR2 FYNNEI. The CDR3 spells CASSGWEDTEAFF. The CDR3 bases are TGTGCCAGCAGTGGATGGGAGGACACTGAAGCTTTCTTT.

Only a few counts were recorded for this clone. The CDR3 DNA sequence: TGCGCCAGCTACGACACCGGACAGGGGGCGGACGAGCAGTACTTC. Translating it yields CASYDTGQGADEQYF. The rearrangement joins TRBV5-1 to TRBJ2-7; 11 positions agree with TRBD1. Germline trimming cut 7 bases from V and 5 bases from J; bases unmatched to any gene: 11. In germline, CDR1 is SGHRS, CDR2 YFSETQ. The CDR3 covers 15 residues.

The chain uses TRBV4-3 and TRBJ2-3, with a tentative D call TRBD1 (5 bases). The germline V gene encodes CDR1 LGHNA and CDR2 YSLEER. V lost 2 bases, J lost 3 bases, and 12 bases lay in between. The CDR3 totals 15 residues. CDR3: CASSQRGFGTDTQYF. DNA for the CDR3: TGCGCCAGCAGCCAAAGGGGTTTCGGAACAGATACGCAGTATTTT.

The rearrangement links TRBV4-1 to TRBJ1-5; D may be TRBD1 (6 bases). V was pared by 4 bases and J by 5 bases, with 15 bases between. Germline CDR1 MGHRA, CDR2 YSYEKL. The CDR3 is 15 amino acids. In nucleotides, the CDR3 is TGCGCCAGCAGCCCTGGGGGGGGGCCCCATCAGCCCCAGCATTTT. This gives the protein CASSPGGGPHQPQHF.

V and J are TRBV9 and TRBJ1-1, with no clear D. Trimming cost V 2 bases and J 4 bases, with 9 bases left between them. Germline CDR1 and CDR2: SGDLS and YYNGEE. The CDR3 totals 13 residues. The CDR3 bases are TGTGCCAGCAGCGTCCTCCCGTCCACTGAAGCTTTCTTT. Translation gives CASSVLPSTEAFF. Combining the CDR3 with reference TRBV9 and TRBJ1-1 gives the whole variable domain DSGVTQTPKHLITATGQRVTLRCSPRSGDLSVYWYQQSLDQGLQFLIQYYNGEERAKGNILERFSAQQFPDLHSELNLSSLELGDSALYFCASSVLPSTEAFFGQGTRLTVV.

The V and J genes are TRBV7-6 and TRBJ2-7, with D maybe TRBD2 (5 bases). There are 12 residues in the CDR3. Looked up from germline, CDR1 is SGHVS and CDR2 is FNYEAQ. V was trimmed by 1 base and J by 5 bases, leaving 6 bases between them. Written as DNA, the CDR3 is TGTGCCAGCAGCTTAGACGGGGACGAGCAGTACTTC. Translated: CASSLDGDEQYF.

The V call is TRBV7-6, the J call TRBJ1-4; D is unclear. Trimming shortened V by 2 bases and J by 11 bases, and 18 bases separated the two germline ends. The germline V gene has CDR1 SGHVS and CDR2 FNYEAQ. This CDR3 spans 15 amino acids. The CDR3 region has the DNA TGTGCCAGCAGCTTATCCTCAGGAGGTCTCGGCAAACTGTTTTTT. This encodes CASSLSSGGLGKLFF.

This sequence joins TRBV7-9 and TRBJ1-2, with a possible D match to TRBD1 (5 bases). Germline V gene data show CDR1 as SEHNR and CDR2 as FQNEAQ (reference sequence). This CDR3 region has 15 residues. V was cut by 0 bases and J by 6 bases, with 14 bases left in between. The DNA for the CDR3 is TGTGCCAGCAGCTTAGCCCGCAGGGAGGGGAATGGCTACACCTTC. Protein product: CASSLARREGNGYTF.

The chain uses TRBV28 and TRBJ1-1; D not certain. The CDR3 runs 13 residues. The germline V and J ends were trimmed by 3 bases and 1 base, with 6 bases remaining between them. Germline CDR1 is MDHEN and CDR2 is SYDVKM. The CDR3 spells CASSFGPNTEAFF. The CDR3 DNA reads TGTGCCAGCAGTTTTGGCCCGAACACTGAAGCTTTCTTT.

This clone has more than one count but fewer than ten. This chain links TRBV5-6 with TRBJ1-5; a possible D gene is TRBD1 (6 bases). This CDR3 is built from 13 residues. Germline V gene sequence: CDR1 SGHDT, CDR2 YYEEEE. The V and J ends lost 3 bases and 6 bases respectively, with 10 bases between them. CDR3 DNA sequence: TGTGCCAGCAGCTCAGGGGCGGGTCAGCCCCAGCATTTT. This encodes CASSSGAGQPQHF.

This clone turned up a few times. This chain connects TRBV10-1 to TRBJ2-1; a weak D match, TRBD2 (7 bases). Trimming pared 3 bases from V and 2 bases from J, leaving 11 bases between. This CDR3 is 15 amino acids long. Germline V gives CDR1 WNHNN, CDR2 SYGVQD (reference sequence). The CDR3 nucleotides read TGCGCCAGCAGTGATCGGGGGGCGGCCTACAATGAGCAGTTCTTC. Translated, it gives CASSDRGAAYNEQFF.

This clone was recorded a few times. This rearrangement joins TRBV7-9 to TRBJ2-7; D is perhaps TRBD2 (6 bases). The CDR3 is made up of 18 amino acids. Trimming took off 2 bases at V and 3 bases at J, with 23 bases between the two ends. Germline CDR1 reads SEHNR; CDR2 reads FQNEAQ (reference sequence). The CDR3 sequence: CASSLSVLAKGPNYEQYF. For the CDR3, the DNA is TGTGCCAGCAGCTTAAGTGTGCTAGCGAAAGGGCCAAACTACGAGCAGTACTTC.

The chain recombines TRBV7-2 with TRBJ2-1, with D tentatively TRBD1 (6 bases). The CDR3 runs to 13 residues. Trimming took 8 bases from V and 1 from J, leaving 9 bases between them. Germline V CDR1 and CDR2: SGHTA, FQGNSA. In DNA, the CDR3 is TGTGCCAGCGGCAGGGGATCCTACAATGAGCAGTTCTTC. This codes for CASGRGSYNEQFF.

The rearrangement uses TRBV2 and TRBJ1-5; D call uncertain. Germline V gives CDR1 SNHLY, CDR2 FYNNEI. V was pared by 2 bases and J by 1 base, with 9 bases between. CDR3 length: 15 amino acids. This chain's CDR3 is CASSENRGSNQPQHF. CDR3 DNA: TGTGCCAGCAGTGAAAACAGAGGGAGCAATCAGCCCCAGCATTTT.

The sample holds a few counts of this clone. This rearrangement joins TRBV4-1 to TRBJ2-5, with D maybe TRBD2 (5 bases). CDR1 and CDR2 (germline): MGHRA, YSYEKL. V lost 8 bases and J 0 bases, leaving 16 bases between the germline ends. This CDR3 comprises 15 residues. This CDR3 is CASSSRALYQETQYF. In DNA form, the CDR3 reads TGCGCCAGCTCCTCGCGGGCCTTGTACCAAGAGACCCAGTACTTC.

V is TRBV4-1 and J is TRBJ1-5, with D uncertain. Trimming stripped 4 bases from V and 0 bases from J, with 7 bases between. CDR3 length: 14 amino acids. Per the germline V gene, CDR1 is MGHRA and CDR2 is YSYEKL. The DNA of the CDR3 is TGCGCCAGCAGCCCTGGACTTAGCAATCAGCCCCAGCATTTT. It specifies CASSPGLSNQPQHF.

This clone came up a few times. The CDR3 region is CAWSQQGVPGTDTQYF. CDR3 sequence (DNA): TGTGCCTGGTCCCAACAGGGGGTACCGGGCACAGATACGCAGTATTTT. This chain connects TRBV30 to TRBJ2-3, with TRBD1 matching 8 bases. The J segment lost 1 base and the V segment lost 5 bases, leaving 11 bases of the junction unmatched. The CDR3 contains 16 residues. The germline V gene has CDR1 GTSNPN and CDR2 SVGIG (reference sequence).

The table lists this clone with a few counts. The rearrangement joins TRBV7-2 to TRBJ2-7, with 8 positions matching TRBD1. In germline, CDR1 is SGHTA, CDR2 FQGNSA. With V trimmed by 5 bases and J by 4 bases, 7 bases remained unmatched. The CDR3 contains 14 residues. The CDR3 here is CASSPAGQGYEQYF. The CDR3 nucleotides are TGTGCCAGCAGCCCAGCCGGACAGGGTTACGAGCAGTACTTC.

The rearrangement joins TRBV10-3 to TRBJ1-6; the match to TRBD1 covers 8 bases. The CDR3 consists of 17 residues. CDR1 is ENHRY, CDR2 SYGVKD, per germline. Trimming cost V 4 bases and J 7 bases; bases outside gene matches: 12. DNA of the CDR3: TGTGCCATCAGTGGGGGCTCCCCCAGGGGGCGGAATTCACCCCTCCACTTT. This encodes CAISGGSPRGRNSPLHF.

V usage is TRBV4-3 and J usage is TRBJ2-7, with D uncertain. The V end was cut by 1 base, the J end by 5 bases, with 18 bases between. Per germline, CDR1 LGHNA and CDR2 YSLEER. This CDR3 has 16 amino acids. Here the CDR3 DNA reads TGCGCCAGCAGCCAAGTCACAGCCCCGCTGGCCGACGAGCAGTACTTC. Protein: CASSQVTAPLADEQYF.